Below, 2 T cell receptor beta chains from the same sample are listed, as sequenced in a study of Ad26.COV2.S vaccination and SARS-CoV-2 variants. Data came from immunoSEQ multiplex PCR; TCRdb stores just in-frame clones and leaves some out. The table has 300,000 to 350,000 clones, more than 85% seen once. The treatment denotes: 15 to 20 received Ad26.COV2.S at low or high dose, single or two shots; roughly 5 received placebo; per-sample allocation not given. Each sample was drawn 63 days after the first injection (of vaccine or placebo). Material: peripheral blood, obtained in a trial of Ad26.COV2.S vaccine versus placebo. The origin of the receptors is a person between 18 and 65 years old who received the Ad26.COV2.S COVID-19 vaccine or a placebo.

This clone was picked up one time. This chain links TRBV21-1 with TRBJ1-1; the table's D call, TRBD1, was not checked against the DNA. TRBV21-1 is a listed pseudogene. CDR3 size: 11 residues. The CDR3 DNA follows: TGTGCCATCGACACGAATAATGAAGCTTTCTTT. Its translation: CAIDTNNEAFF.

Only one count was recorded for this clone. As DNA, the CDR3 is TGTGCCAGTAGTCGGGGACGGAACACCGGGGAGCTGTTTTTT. As protein: CASSRGRNTGELFF. This chain uses TRBV19 with TRBJ2-2, with D possibly being TRBD1 or TRBD2 (5 bases each). With 5 bases removed from V and 1 base from J, the gap between germline ends came to 8 bases. The CDR3 consists of 14 residues. Germline CDR1 reads LNHDA; CDR2 reads SQIVND (reference sequence).